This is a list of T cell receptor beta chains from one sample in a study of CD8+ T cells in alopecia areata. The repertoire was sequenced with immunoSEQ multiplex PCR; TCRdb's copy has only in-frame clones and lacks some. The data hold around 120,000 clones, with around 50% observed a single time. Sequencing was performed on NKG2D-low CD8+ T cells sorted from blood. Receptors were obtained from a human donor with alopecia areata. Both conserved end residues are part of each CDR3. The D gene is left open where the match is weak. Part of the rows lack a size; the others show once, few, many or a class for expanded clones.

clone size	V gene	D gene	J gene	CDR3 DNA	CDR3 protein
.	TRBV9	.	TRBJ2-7	TGTGCCAGCAGCGTAGGTACCACCCTCGAGCAGTACTTC	CASSVGTTLEQYF
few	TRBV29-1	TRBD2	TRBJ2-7	TGCAGCGTTGCTGATAGCGGGAGTTCTAGCCACGAGCAGTACTTC	CSVADSGSSSHEQYF
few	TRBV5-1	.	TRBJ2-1	TGCGCCAGCAGCTTGCAGACTAGCTCCTACAATGAGCAGTTCTTC	CASSLQTSSYNEQFF
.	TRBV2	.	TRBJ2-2	TGTGCCAGCAGGGGAGGGGAGCTGTTTTTT	CASRGGELFF
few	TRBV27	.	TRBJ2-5	TGTGCCAGCAGTTTCTTCCCCTACAGGGAGCCGGGAACCCAGTACTTC	CASSFFPYREPGTQYF
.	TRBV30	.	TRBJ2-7	TGTGCCGGGGGAGGAGGGTATGGTCGCGAGCAGTACTTC	CAGGGGYGREQYF
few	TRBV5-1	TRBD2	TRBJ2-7	TGCGCCAGCAGCTTGGAAGCGGGAGGATTCTACGAGCAGTACTTC	CASSLEAGGFYEQYF
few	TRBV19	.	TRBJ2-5	TGTGCCAGTAGTCTGGTCCTGGGGTCACAAGAGACCCAGTACTTC	CASSLVLGSQETQYF
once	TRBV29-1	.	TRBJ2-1	TGCAGCGTTGAGGGGTTAACTCCCTCGAGCTCCTACAATGAGCAGTTCTTC	CSVEGLTPSSSYNEQFF
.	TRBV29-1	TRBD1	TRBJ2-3	TGCAGCGTACCGGGACAGGAGTATTTT	CSVPGQEYF
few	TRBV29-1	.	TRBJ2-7	TGCAGCGCGTGGGGGAAGAGCTCCTACGAGCAGTACTTC	CSAWGKSSYEQYF
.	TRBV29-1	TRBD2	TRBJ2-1	TGCAGCGTTGTTGGTAGCGGGAGCTCCTACAATGAGCAGTTCTTC	CSVVGSGSSYNEQFF
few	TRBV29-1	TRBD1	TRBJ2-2	TGCAGCGTAGTGACAGGGGAGGCCGGGGAGCTGTTTTTT	CSVVTGEAGELFF
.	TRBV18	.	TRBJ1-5	TGTGCCAGCTCACTGTATGGACAGCCCAATCAGCCCCAGCATTTT	CASSLYGQPNQPQHF
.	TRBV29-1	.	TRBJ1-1	TGCAGCGTGCCCGGGACGGGGAACACTGAAGCTTTCTTT	CSVPGTGNTEAFF
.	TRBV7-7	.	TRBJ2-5	TGTGCCAGCAGCCCCCTTGGGCTGGGAGAGACCCAGTACTTC	CASSPLGLGETQYF
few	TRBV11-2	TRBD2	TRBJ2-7	TGTGCCAGCAGCTCCCATACTAGCGGGATGCGAGACGAGCAGTACTTC	CASSSHTSGMRDEQYF
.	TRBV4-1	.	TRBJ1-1	TGCGCCAGCAGCCAAGATGGCGTGAACACTGAAGCTTTCTTT	CASSQDGVNTEAFF
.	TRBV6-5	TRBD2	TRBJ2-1	TGTGCCAGCTCCGGGACTAGCGGGAATGTTGAGCAGTTCTTC	CASSGTSGNVEQFF
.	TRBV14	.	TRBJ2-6	TGTGCCAGCAGCTCCGAAACCGAGGAGCCCTCTGGGGCCAACGTCCTGACTTTC	CASSSETEEPSGANVLTF
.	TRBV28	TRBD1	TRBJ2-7	TGTGCCAGCACCTGGGGGACAGGGGGCGTCGAGCAGTACTTC	CASTWGTGGVEQYF
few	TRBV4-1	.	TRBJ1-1	TGCGCCAGCAGCCAAGCCGAGACAGTGATGGGAATGAACACTGAAGCTTTCTTT	CASSQAETVMGMNTEAFF
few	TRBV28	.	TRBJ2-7	TGTGCCAGCAGTACCAGGGAGAAGCTTACGTACGAGCAGTACTTC	CASSTREKLTYEQYF
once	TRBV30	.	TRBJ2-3	TGTGCCTGGAAAGGGGCATCTCTGAATACGCAGTATTTT	CAWKGASLNTQYF
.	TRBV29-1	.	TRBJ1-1	TGCAGCGTTTTTGTAGGGAGCACTGAAGCTTTCTTT	CSVFVGSTEAFF
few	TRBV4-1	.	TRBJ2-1	TGCGCCAGCAGCCGCGAGGCCGCCGCCAATGAGCAGTTCTTC	CASSREAAANEQFF
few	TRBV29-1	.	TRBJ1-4	TGCAGCGTTGACGCACAGGGTGAGGGTGAAAAACTGTTTTTT	CSVDAQGEGEKLFF
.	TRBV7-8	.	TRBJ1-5	TGTGCCAGCAGCTTAGCGTTGGCAGGTAATAGCAATCAGCCCCAGCATTTT	CASSLALAGNSNQPQHF
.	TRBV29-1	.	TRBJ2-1	TGCAGCGTTCTCTTGGTGGAGGAGCAGTTCTTC	CSVLLVEEQFF
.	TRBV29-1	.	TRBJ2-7	TGCAGCGTTGAATGTCCGGGAGCCCCCTACGAGCAGTACTTC	CSVECPGAPYEQYF
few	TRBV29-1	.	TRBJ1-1	TGCAGCGTTCCTGGCCCGATGAACACTGAAGCTTTCTTT	CSVPGPMNTEAFF
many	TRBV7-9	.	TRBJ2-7	TGTGCCAGCAGGTTAGGGAGCTCCTACGAGCAGTACTTC	CASRLGSSYEQYF
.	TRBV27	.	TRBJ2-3	TGTGCCAGCAGTTTAGGGACAGATACGCAGTATTTT	CASSLGTDTQYF
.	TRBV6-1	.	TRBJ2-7	TGTGCCAGCGCACCTAGCAGATCCTACGAGCAGTACTTC	CASAPSRSYEQYF
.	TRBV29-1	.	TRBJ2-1	TGCAGCGGGGGACCTTTGGAAAGGAATGAGCAGTTCTTC	CSGGPLERNEQFF
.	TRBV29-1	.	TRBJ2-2	TGCAGCGTCCAGGGAATCGCCGGGGAGCTGTTTTTT	CSVQGIAGELFF
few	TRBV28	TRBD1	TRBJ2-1	TGTGCCAGCAGTCCATCCGGGACAGGGATGTACGGCTCCTACAATGAGCAGTTCTTC	CASSPSGTGMYGSYNEQFF
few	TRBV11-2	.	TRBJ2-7	TGTGCCAGCAGCTTGACTGACGGATCCTACGAGCAGTACTTC	CASSLTDGSYEQYF
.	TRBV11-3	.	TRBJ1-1	TGTGCCAGCAGCCCGTGGGAGGGGAACACTGAAGCTTTCTTT	CASSPWEGNTEAFF
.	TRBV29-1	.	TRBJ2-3	TGCAGCGTTGAATTTAGCATGACAGATACGCAGTATTTT	CSVEFSMTDTQYF
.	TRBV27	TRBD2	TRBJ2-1	TGTGCCAGCAAGACGTCTAGCGGGGGCAATGAGCAGTTCTTC	CASKTSSGGNEQFF
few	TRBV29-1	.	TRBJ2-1	TGCAGCGTTCTAGGGGATGAGCAGTTCTTC	CSVLGDEQFF
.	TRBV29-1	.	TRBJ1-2	TGCAGCGTTGAAGATAAAGGGGGCTACACCTTC	CSVEDKGGYTF
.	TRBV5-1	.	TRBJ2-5	TGCGCCAGCAGCTTGGGGGGAGCTAGCATCCCCGACCAAGAGACCCAGTACTTC	CASSLGGASIPDQETQYF
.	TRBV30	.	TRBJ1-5	TGTGCCTGGAGTGTAGGAAGCAATCAGCCCCAGCATTTT	CAWSVGSNQPQHF
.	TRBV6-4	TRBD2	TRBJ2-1	TGTGCCAGCAGTGACTCCACTAGCGGGAGCTACAATGAGCAGTTCTTC	CASSDSTSGSYNEQFF
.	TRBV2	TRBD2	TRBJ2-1	TGTGCCAGCATTACTAGCGGTGAATTGGATGAGCAGTTCTTC	CASITSGELDEQFF
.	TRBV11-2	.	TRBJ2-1	TGTGCCAGCAGTTCTGGAGGGGATGAGCAGTTCTTC	CASSSGGDEQFF
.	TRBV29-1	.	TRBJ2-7	TGCAGCGTTGAAGATGGGCAGGCACCCTACGAGCAGTACTTC	CSVEDGQAPYEQYF
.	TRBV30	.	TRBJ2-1	TGTGCCTGGAGTGTGGCACACAATGAGCAGTTCTTC	CAWSVAHNEQFF
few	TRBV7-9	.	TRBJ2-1	TGTGCCAGCAGCCGAACGGTCATGGATGAGCAGTTCTTC	CASSRTVMDEQFF
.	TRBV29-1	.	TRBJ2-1	TGCAGCGTCGATCTCTCAGGTATCAATGAGCAGTTCTTC	CSVDLSGINEQFF
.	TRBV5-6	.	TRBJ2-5	TGTGCCAGCAGCTTCGGAACCGCGGAGACCCAGTACTTC	CASSFGTAETQYF
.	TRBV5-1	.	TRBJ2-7	TGCGCCAGCAGCTTGGAGGACGACTACGAGCAGTACTTC	CASSLEDDYEQYF
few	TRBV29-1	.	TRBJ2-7	TGCAGCGTTGAGTCTCATGAGGGCGAGCAGTACTTC	CSVESHEGEQYF
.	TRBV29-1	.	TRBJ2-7	TGCAGCGCCGGGAGCAGGGAAACCTACGAGCAGTACTTC	CSAGSRETYEQYF
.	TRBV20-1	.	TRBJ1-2	TGCAGTGCTACAGGGGATGGCTACACCTTC	CSATGDGYTF